These 5 T cell receptor beta chains originate from one sample sequenced in a study of blood T cell repertoires in COVID-19 (dated by TCRdb to the early 2020s). The protocol used for the library was the immunoSEQ multiplex PCR assay. TCRdb's version of the immuneACCESS table is confined to in-frame rearrangements and falls short of the full clone set. An unresolved V gene accounts for under half of the shortfall where checked; the remainder is of unknown origin. This sample holds approximately 91,000 clones; 75% to 90% were observed only once. Of the sample, under 20% is held by the ten largest clones. What was sequenced was peripheral blood. The receptor set was obtained from a human donor in a cohort sampled during active COVID-19.

The chain employs TRBV5-1 and TRBJ2-7, with 11 bases that match TRBD1. Germline trimming cut 0 bases from V and 6 bases from J; bases unmatched to any gene: 14. This CDR3 is built from 18 residues. The germline V gene has CDR1 SGHRS and CDR2 YFSETQ. The CDR3, as DNA: TGCGCCAGCAGCTTGGTCGGGACAGGGGGTACATTGAGGGGCGAGCAGTACTTC. It yields the protein CASSLVGTGGTLRGEQYF. Full variable domain (missing parts from reference TRBV5-1 and TRBJ2-7): KAGVTQTPRYLIKTRGQQVTLSCSPISGHRSVSWYQQTPGQGLQFLFEYFSETQRNKGNFPGRFSGRQFSNSRSEMNVSTLELGDSALYLCASSLVGTGGTLRGEQYFGPGTRLTVT.

This clone has only one observation. The chain couples TRBV9 to TRBJ1-1, with a tentative D call TRBD1 (6 bases). Germline V lookup: CDR1 SGDLS, CDR2 YYNGEE. V was clipped by 4 bases and J by 1 base, with 11 bases between them. There are 14 residues in the CDR3. DNA of the CDR3: TGTGCCAGCAGCACCACAGGGCAGAACACTGAAGCTTTCTTT. Translation gives CASSTTGQNTEAFF. Looking up the rest from reference TRBV9 and TRBJ1-1 gives the full variable domain: DSGVTQTPKHLITATGQRVTLRCSPRSGDLSVYWYQQSLDQGLQFLIQYYNGEERAKGNILERFSAQQFPDLHSELNLSSLELGDSALYFCASSTTGQNTEAFFGQGTRLTVV.

This sequence joins TRBV24-1 and TRBJ2-7; D possibly corresponds to TRBD2 (6 bases). Trimming cost V 4 bases and J 5 bases, with 11 bases left between them. This CDR3 spans 13 amino acids. Germline loops: CDR1 KGHDR, CDR2 SFDVKD. For the CDR3, the DNA is TGTGCCACCAGTGAGCCGGGACTCCACGAGCAGTACTTC. Its translation: CATSEPGLHEQYF.

This clone was recorded once. The junction differs from germline at one of its ends, possibly a read error. The chain combines TRBV7-9 with TRBJ2-5, with TRBD2 matching 11 bases. The CDR3 consists of 13 residues. Germline V lookup: CDR1 SEHNR, CDR2 FQNEAQ (reference sequence). The CDR3 region is CASSLAGGETQYF. The CDR3 DNA is TGTGCCAGCAGCCTAGCGGGAGGAGAGACCCAGTACTTC.

The chain uses TRBV19 and TRBJ2-7; 7 bases fit TRBD1. Germline V gene lookup returns CDR1 LNHDA and CDR2 SQIVND (reference sequence). The CDR3 has 14 residues. Germline trimming cut 5 bases from V and 7 bases from J; bases unmatched to any gene: 11. CDR3 in DNA: TGTGCCAGTAGTCCCCGAAAGGGGGCTGGGGAGCAGTACTTC. Translated: CASSPRKGAGEQYF.